This T cell receptor (beta chain) was captured by sequencing in a study of T cell changes during pregnancy in multiple sclerosis (dated by TCRdb to about 2019). Concerning the study at large: The study looked at changes in the T cell repertoire across pregnancy in women with multiple sclerosis.

Per the germline V gene, MNHNS is the CDR1 and SASEGT is the CDR2. V loses 1 base, J loses 4 bases, and the germline ends lie 8 bases apart. The CDR3 starts with the cysteine, ends with the phenylalanine, and has 14 residues. Only the CDR3 portion is preserved as DNA: 42 bases, with reading frame beginning at the first base. Library creation used the immunoSEQ multiplex PCR assay. TCRdb carries this immuneACCESS record with in-frame sequences only. Its versions omit some clonotypes, under half of them owing to an unresolved V gene in the studies checked, with the rest unexplained. This sample is represented by 85,000 to 95,000 clones; 91% of them were singletons. About 1.6% of the sample is held by the ten biggest clonotypes. About this clone: The clone's antigen remains unknown. The sample holds no much larger clone one base away, and base qualities are not on file.

The sample consisted of peripheral blood, taken after pregnancy. In this chain, TRBV6-1 is recombined with TRBJ1-5; the D gene cannot be resolved reliably. The clonotype was recovered from a female donor in good health, enrolled as a control in a pregnancy study. The CDR3 corresponds to CASSEGAPNQPQHF. The nucleotides are TGTGCCAGCAGTGAAGGGGCCCCAAATCAGCCCCAGCATTTT.